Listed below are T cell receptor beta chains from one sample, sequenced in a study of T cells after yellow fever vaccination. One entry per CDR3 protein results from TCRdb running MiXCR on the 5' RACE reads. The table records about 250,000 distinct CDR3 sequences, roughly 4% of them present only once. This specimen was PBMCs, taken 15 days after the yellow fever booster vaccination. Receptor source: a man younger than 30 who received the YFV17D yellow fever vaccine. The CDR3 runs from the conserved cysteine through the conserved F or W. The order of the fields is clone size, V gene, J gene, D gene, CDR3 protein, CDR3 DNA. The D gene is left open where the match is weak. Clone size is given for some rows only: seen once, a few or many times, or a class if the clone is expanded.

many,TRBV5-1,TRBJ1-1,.,CASREDRTEAFF,TGCGCCAGCCGTGAAGACAGAACTGAAGCTTTCTTT
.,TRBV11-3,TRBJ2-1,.,CASSLDAGGSSYNEQFF,TGTGCCAGCAGCTTAGACGCTGGGGGGAGCTCCTACAATGAGCAGTTCTTC
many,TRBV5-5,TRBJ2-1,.,CASSPNRESYNEQFF,TGTGCCAGCAGCCCAAACAGGGAATCCTACAATGAGCAGTTCTTC
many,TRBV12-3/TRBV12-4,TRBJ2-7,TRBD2,CASSFGLAGGSYEQYF,TGTGCCAGCAGTTTTGGACTAGCGGGGGGATCCTACGAGCAGTACTTC
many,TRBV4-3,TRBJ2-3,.,CASSQVLTRGDTQYF,TGCGCCAGCAGCCAAGTTCTCACTCGAGGGGATACGCAGTATTTT
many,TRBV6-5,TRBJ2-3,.,CASKGRGSTDTQYF,TGTGCCAGCAAGGGACGGGGGTCCACAGATACGCAGTATTTT
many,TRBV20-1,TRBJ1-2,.,CSALTGVYTF,TGCAGTGCCCTCACGGGGGTCTACACCTTC
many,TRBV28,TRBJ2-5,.,CASTLRETQYF,TGTGCCAGCACCTTGCGAGAGACCCAGTACTTC
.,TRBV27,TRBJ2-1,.,CASGHSYNEQFF,TGTGCCAGCGGCCACTCCTACAATGAGCAGTTCTTC
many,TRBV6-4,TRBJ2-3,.,CASSEEGSSTDTQYF,TGTGCCAGCAGTGAAGAGGGATCTAGCACAGATACGCAGTATTTT
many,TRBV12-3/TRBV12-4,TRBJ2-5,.,CASTGTRETQYF,TGTGCCAGTACCGGGACGCGCGAGACCCAGTACTTC
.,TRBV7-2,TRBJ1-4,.,CASSHDSGRELFF,TGTGCCAGCAGCCATGACTCGGGTCGAGAACTGTTTTTT
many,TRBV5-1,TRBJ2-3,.,CASSSSADTTDTQYF,TGCGCCAGCAGCTCCTCGGCGGACACCACAGATACGCAGTATTTT
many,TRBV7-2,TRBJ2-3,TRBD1,CASSWSGGDGDTQYF,TGTGCCAGCAGCTGGTCAGGGGGCGACGGAGATACGCAGTATTTT
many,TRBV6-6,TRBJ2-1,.,CASSTGEVRNEQFF,TGTGCCAGCAGTACAGGGGAGGTTCGCAATGAGCAGTTCTTC
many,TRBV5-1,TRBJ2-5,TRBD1,CASSLEGAQTQYF,TGCGCCAGCAGCTTGGAGGGGGCTCAGACCCAGTACTTC
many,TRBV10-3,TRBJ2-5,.,CAISESGHHLETQYF,TGTGCCATCAGTGAGTCGGGGCACCACTTAGAGACCCAGTACTTC
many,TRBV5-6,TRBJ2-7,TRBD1,CASSGGQGYEQYF,TGTGCCAGCAGCGGGGGACAGGGATACGAGCAGTACTTC
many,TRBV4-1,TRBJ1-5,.,CASSQDVGYSNQPQHF,TGCGCCAGCAGCCAAGACGTGGGGTATAGCAATCAGCCCCAGCATTTT
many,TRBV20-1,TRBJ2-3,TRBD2,CSGRRGADTQYF,TGCAGTGGGAGGCGGGGGGCAGATACGCAGTATTTT
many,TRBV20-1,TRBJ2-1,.,CSLSRGKRAHNEQFF,TGCAGCCTATCTAGGGGGAAGCGGGCACACAATGAGCAGTTCTTC
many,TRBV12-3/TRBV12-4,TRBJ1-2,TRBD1,CASSDRQGNYGYTF,TGTGCCAGCAGTGACCGACAGGGCAACTATGGCTACACCTTC
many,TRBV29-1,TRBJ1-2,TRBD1,CSVGPGQGMAYGYTF,TGCAGCGTTGGACCCGGACAGGGGATGGCCTATGGCTACACCTTC
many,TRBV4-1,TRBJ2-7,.,CASSQGPTLSYEQYF,TGCGCCAGCAGCCAAGGACCTACCCTTTCCTACGAGCAGTACTTC
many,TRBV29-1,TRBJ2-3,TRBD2,CSGGGEDTQYF,TGCAGCGGCGGGGGGGAAGATACGCAGTATTTT
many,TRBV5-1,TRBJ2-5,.,CASSSTGRGIETQYF,TGCGCCAGCAGCTCCACGGGCAGGGGAATAGAGACCCAGTACTTC
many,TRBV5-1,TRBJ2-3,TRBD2,CASSLGSAGADTQYF,TGCGCCAGCAGCTTGGGATCTGCGGGGGCAGATACGCAGTATTTT
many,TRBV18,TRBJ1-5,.,CASSPQGPTGNQPQHF,TGTGCCAGCTCTCCCCAGGGGCCAACAGGGAATCAGCCCCAGCATTTT
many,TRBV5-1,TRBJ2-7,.,CASSLADSLPYEQYF,TGCGCCAGCAGCTTGGCCGACAGCCTACCCTACGAGCAGTACTTC
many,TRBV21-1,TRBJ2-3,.,CASSRRQGVADTQYF,TGTGCCAGCAGCCGCCGACAGGGCGTCGCAGATACGCAGTATTTT
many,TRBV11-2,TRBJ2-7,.,CASSFSPLREQYF,TGTGCCAGCAGCTTTAGCCCCCTGCGGGAGCAGTACTTC
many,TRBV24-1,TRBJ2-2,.,CATSERLNTGELFF,TGTGCCACCAGTGAGCGACTGAACACCGGGGAGCTGTTTTTT
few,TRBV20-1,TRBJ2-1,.,CSARGDLYNEQFF,TGCAGTGCTAGAGGGGACTTGTACAATGAGCAGTTCTTC
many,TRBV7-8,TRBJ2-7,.,CASSLDRHNEQYF,TGTGCCAGCAGCTTAGATCGGCATAACGAGCAGTACTTC
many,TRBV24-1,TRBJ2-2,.,CATSDSRITGELFF,TGTGCCACCAGTGATTCGCGGATCACCGGGGAGCTGTTTTTT
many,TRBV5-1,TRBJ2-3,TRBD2,CASSLTSGGDTQYF,TGCGCCAGCAGCTTGACTAGCGGGGGCGATACGCAGTATTTT
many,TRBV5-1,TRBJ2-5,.,CASSSAFGGAETQYF,TGCGCCAGCAGCTCCGCCTTCGGGGGCGCGGAGACCCAGTACTTC
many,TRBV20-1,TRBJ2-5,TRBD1,CSAINRGGETQYF,TGCAGTGCAATAAACAGGGGCGGCGAGACCCAGTACTTC
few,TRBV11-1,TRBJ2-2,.,CASSLVVGFNTGELFF,TGTGCCAGCAGCTTAGTGGTGGGATTTAACACCGGGGAGCTGTTTTTT
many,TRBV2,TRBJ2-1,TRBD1,CASSEGTGKYNEQFF,TGTGCCAGCAGTGAGGGGACAGGGAAATACAATGAGCAGTTCTTC
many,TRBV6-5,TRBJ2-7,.,CASSPMTASYEQYF,TGTGCCAGCAGCCCTATGACAGCCTCCTACGAGCAGTACTTC
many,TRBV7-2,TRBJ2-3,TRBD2,CASTHNPSGAGDTQYF,TGTGCCAGCACCCACAACCCAAGCGGGGCGGGAGATACGCAGTATTTT
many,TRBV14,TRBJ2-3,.,CASSQQGPWDTQYF,TGTGCCAGCAGCCAACAGGGACCCTGGGATACGCAGTATTTT
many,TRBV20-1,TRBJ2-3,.,CSARARARAGGDTQYF,TGCAGTGCTAGGGCCCGGGCGCGAGCCGGGGGTGATACGCAGTATTTT
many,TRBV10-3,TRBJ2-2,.,CAISESIVLAVGGELFF,TGTGCCATCAGTGAGTCCATTGTGCTAGCAGTTGGCGGGGAGCTGTTTTTT
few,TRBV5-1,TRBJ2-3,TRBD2,CASSSGGLAGFTDTQYF,TGCGCCAGCAGCTCAGGAGGACTAGCGGGGTTCACAGATACGCAGTATTTT
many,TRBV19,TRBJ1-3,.,CASSIGNTIYF,TGTGCCAGTAGTATTGGAAACACCATATATTTT
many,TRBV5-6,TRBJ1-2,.,CASSLYGANYGYTF,TGTGCCAGCAGCTTGTACGGGGCTAACTATGGCTACACCTTC
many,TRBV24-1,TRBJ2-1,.,CATSDTRSGNEQFF,TGTGCCACCAGTGATACCAGGTCGGGCAATGAGCAGTTCTTC
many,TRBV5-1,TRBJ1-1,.,CASRWGVGTEAFF,TGCGCCAGCCGGTGGGGGGTGGGCACTGAAGCTTTCTTT
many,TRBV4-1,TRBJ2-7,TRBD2,CASSRTAGGHYEQYF,TGCGCCAGCAGCCGAACAGCGGGGGGCCACTACGAGCAGTACTTC
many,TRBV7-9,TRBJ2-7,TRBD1,CASSLVGTGMAYEQYF,TGTGCCAGCAGCTTAGTCGGGACAGGGATGGCCTACGAGCAGTACTTC